These 9 T cell receptor delta chains originate from one sample sequenced in a study of Vδ1+ human thymocytes. Extracted RNA was reverse transcribed into cDNA. Pooled V-gene forward primers with one constant-region reverse primer generated the CDR3 amplicons by multiplex PCR. TCRdb ran CATT on the multiplex PCR reads. This sample carries roughly 55,000 delta-chain clones, around a sixth of them seen once, and the ten largest clones take 0.5%. Study-level points and caveats: Highly polyclonal TRG and TRD repertoires with Gaussian CDR3 length distributions appeared in thymus.

Their antigens are not known. The source material was Vdelta1+ gamma-delta thymocytes from the thymus. Subset described: FACS-sorted CD3+ TCRalphabeta- TCRVdelta1+ TCRVdelta2- thymocytes. The receptor source for this set is a boy under two years old who had congenital heart surgery.

J is TRDJ1 and V is TRDV1; D uncertain. Per germline, CDR1 TSWWSYY and CDR2 QGS. This CDR3 has 17 residues. Trimming took 0 bases from V and 6 from J, leaving 20 bases between them. Here the CDR3 reads CALGELTRRIHVNKLIF. CDR3 coding DNA: TGTGCTCTTGGGGAACTTACGCGGCGCATACACGTCAATAAACTCATCTTT.

The chain recombines TRDV1 with TRDJ1; 7 nucleotides agree with TRDD3. Germline values: CDR1 TSWWSYY, CDR2 QGS. V trimming: 0 bases; J trimming: 0 bases; junction bases outside the gene matches: 25. The CDR3 totals 23 residues. CDR3: CALGELMREFMFGDIFYTDKLIF. The DNA of the CDR3 is TGTGCTCTTGGGGAACTCATGAGGGAGTTCATGTTCGGGGATATCTTCTACACCGATAAACTCATCTTT.

This clone has only a few counts. The V gene is TRDV1, the J gene TRDJ1, with 9 bases identical to TRDD3. This CDR3 region has 14 residues. CDR1 is TSWWSYY and CDR2 is QGS in the germline V gene. The V segment lost 7 bases and the J segment 0 bases; nucleotides outside the gene matches: 3. CDR3 protein: CALVLGDYTDKLIF. The CDR3 DNA is TGTGCTCTTGTGCTGGGGGATTACACCGATAAACTCATCTTT.

V is TRDV1 and J is TRDJ1; 10 bases line up with TRDD3. Looked up from germline, CDR1 is TSWWSYY and CDR2 is QGS. V dropped 0 bases and J dropped 0; count of bases not matched to a gene: 19. The CDR3 has 22 residues. This CDR3 is CALGELATYRGDTRVHTDKLIF. The CDR3 DNA reads as TGTGCTCTTGGGGAACTAGCGACCTACCGGGGGGATACGCGGGTTCACACCGATAAACTCATCTTT.

The chain links TRDV1 to TRDJ1, with 12 bases identical to TRDD3. J was trimmed by 4 bases and V by 4 bases; bases with no gene match: 31. The CDR3 length is 24 residues. The germline V gene encodes CDR1 TSWWSYY and CDR2 QGS. CDR3 DNA: TGTGCTCTTGGGGCTCTTCCTACCCGTACTGGGGGATACTGGGTTTGCTGTAGTGTCGATAAACTCATCTTT. Amino acid sequence: CALGALPTRTGGYWVCCSVDKLIF.

Only a few counts were recorded for this clone. This chain uses TRDV1 with TRDJ1; weak D call: TRDD3 (6 bases). CDR3 length: 16 amino acids. Germline CDR1 and CDR2: TSWWSYY and QGS. Trimming removed 1 base at V and 0 bases at J, with 12 bases between. CDR3: CALGEQVLGYTDKLIF. CDR3 nucleotide sequence: TGTGCTCTTGGGGAACAAGTACTGGGTTACACCGATAAACTCATCTTT.

This clone was seen a few times. The DNA is omitted, as the CDR3 cannot be located on it reliably, and the CDR3 follows TCRdb's listing. The gene calls are TRAV29/DV5 and TRDJ1; the tabulated D call, TRDD3, remains unverified against the DNA. The germline gives CDR1 NSMFDY, CDR2 ISSIKDK. Inclusive of both ends, the CDR3 amounts to 24 amino acids. The CDR3 here is CSVLLCSKRIIGIRTPVYTDKLIF.

This clone was recorded a few times. The chain employs TRDV1 and TRDJ1, with D uncertain. The V gene lost 7 bases and the J gene lost 10 bases, with 22 bases spanning the gap. CDR1 is TSWWSYY, CDR2 QGS, per germline. The CDR3 has 14 residues. For the CDR3, the DNA is TGTGCTCTTGCGCAGAATGGGCGGGGCCAAATACTCATCTTT. As protein: CALAQNGRGQILIF.

The chain carries TRDV1 and TRDJ1, with 8 nucleotides matching TRDD3. The CDR3 runs to 15 residues. CDR1 is TSWWSYY and CDR2 is QGS in the germline V gene. The junction had 14 bases not matched to a gene; V was cut back by 3 bases and J by 11 bases. The CDR3 is CALGDAYDWGALLIF. The CDR3 DNA reads as TGTGCTCTTGGGGATGCCTACGACTGGGGGGCCCTTCTCATCTTT.